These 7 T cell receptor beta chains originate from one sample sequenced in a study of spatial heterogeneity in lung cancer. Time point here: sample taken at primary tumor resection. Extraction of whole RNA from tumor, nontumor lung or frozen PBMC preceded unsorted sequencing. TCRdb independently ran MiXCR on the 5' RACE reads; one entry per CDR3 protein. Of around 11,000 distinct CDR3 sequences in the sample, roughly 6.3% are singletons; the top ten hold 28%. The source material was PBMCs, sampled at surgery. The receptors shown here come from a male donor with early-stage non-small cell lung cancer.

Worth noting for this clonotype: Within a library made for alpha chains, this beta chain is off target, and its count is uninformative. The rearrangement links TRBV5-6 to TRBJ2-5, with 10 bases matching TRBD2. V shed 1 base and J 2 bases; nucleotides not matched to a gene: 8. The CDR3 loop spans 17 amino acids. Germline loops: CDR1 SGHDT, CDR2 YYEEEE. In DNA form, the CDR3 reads TGTGCCAGCAGCTTGTCTCTAGCGGGAGTCGGGCAAGAGACCCAGTACTTC. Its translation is CASSLSLAGVGQETQYF.

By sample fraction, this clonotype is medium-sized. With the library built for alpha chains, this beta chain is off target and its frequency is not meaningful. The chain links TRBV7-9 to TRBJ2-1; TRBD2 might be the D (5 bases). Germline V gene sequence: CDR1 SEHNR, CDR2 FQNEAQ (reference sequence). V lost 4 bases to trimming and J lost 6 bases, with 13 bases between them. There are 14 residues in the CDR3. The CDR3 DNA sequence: TGTGCCAGCAGCTCGAATCACGGGATCAATGAGCAGTTCTTC. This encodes CASSSNHGINEQFF.

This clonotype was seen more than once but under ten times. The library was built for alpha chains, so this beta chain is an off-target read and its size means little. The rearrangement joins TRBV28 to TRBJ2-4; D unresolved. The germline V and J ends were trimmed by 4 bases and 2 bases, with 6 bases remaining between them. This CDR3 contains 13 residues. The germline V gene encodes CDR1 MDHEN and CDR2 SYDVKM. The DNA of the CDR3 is TGTGCCAGCAGTTGGCACACCAAAAACATTCAGTACTTC. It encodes CASSWHTKNIQYF.

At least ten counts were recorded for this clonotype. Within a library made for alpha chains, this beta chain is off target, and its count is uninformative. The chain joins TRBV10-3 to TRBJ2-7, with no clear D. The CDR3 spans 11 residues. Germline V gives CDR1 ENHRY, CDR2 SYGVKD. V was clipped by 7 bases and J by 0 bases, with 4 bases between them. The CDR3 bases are TGTGCCATCAAAGACTCCTACGAGCAGTACTTC. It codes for CAIKDSYEQYF.

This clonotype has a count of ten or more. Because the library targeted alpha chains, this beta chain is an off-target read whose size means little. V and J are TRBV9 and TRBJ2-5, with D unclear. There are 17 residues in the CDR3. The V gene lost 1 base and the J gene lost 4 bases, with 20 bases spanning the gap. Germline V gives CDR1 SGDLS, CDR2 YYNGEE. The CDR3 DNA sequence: TGTGCCAGCAGCGTACAGCCCGTGACCTTCACGGGAGAGACCCAGTACTTC. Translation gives CASSVQPVTFTGETQYF. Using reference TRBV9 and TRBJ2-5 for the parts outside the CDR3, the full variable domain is DSGVTQTPKHLITATGQRVTLRCSPRSGDLSVYWYQQSLDQGLQFLIQYYNGEERAKGNILERFSAQQFPDLHSELNLSSLELGDSALYFCASSVQPVTFTGETQYFGPGTRLLVL.

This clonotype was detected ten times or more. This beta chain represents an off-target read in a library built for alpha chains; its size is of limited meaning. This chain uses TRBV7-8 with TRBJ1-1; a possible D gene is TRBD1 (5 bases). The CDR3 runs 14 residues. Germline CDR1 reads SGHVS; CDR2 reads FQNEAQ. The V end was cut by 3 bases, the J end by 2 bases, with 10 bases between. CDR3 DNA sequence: TGTGCCAGCAGCTTTGGGGGTAAAAACACTGAAGCTTTCTTT. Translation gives CASSFGGKNTEAFF.

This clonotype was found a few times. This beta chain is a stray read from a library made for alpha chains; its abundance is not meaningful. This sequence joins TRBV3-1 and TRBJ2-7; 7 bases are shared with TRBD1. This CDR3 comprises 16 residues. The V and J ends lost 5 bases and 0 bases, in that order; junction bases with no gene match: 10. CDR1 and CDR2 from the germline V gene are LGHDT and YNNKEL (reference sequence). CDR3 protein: CASSEGGGPSSYEQYF. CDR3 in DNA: TGTGCCAGCAGCGAAGGGGGCGGCCCTAGCTCCTACGAGCAGTACTTC.